The source of this T cell receptor (beta chain) is a study of shared clonotypes between healthy human individuals. The naive CD8 fraction comprised CD45RO-negative cells positively selected for CCR7 and excluded terminally differentiated effector memory CD45RA+ cells. The V gene end was trimmed by 4 bases and the J gene end by 7 bases; junction bases not matched to a gene: 8. Germline V gene data show CDR1 as SEHNR and CDR2 as FQNEAQ (reference sequence). CDR3 length equals 16 residues. Deep-level running was used for the assay. Using immunoSEQ multiplex PCR, the repertoire was profiled, and TCRdb retains in-frame clones only, with some absent. The table shows hundreds of thousands of clones, with around 92% occurring only once.

Material for sequencing was naive CD8+ T cells sorted from blood. The chain has TRBV7-9 and TRBJ2-1; 12 nucleotides agree with TRBD2. The TCR comes from a man younger than 45 in good health. CDR3 bases: TGTGCCAGCAGCTCCCCTAGCGGGAGGGCCTGGAATGAGCAGTTCTTC. This gives the protein CASSSPSGRAWNEQFF.